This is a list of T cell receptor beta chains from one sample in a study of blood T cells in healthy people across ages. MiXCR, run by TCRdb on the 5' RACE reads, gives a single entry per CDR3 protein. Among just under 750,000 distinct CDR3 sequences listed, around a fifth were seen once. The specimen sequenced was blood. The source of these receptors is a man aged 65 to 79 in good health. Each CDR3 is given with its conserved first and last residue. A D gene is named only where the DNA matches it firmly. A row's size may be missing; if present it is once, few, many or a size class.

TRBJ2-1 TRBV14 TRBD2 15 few TGTGCCAGCAGTCCTAGCGGGAGGGCAGAGAATGAGCAGTTCTTC CASSPSGRAENEQFF
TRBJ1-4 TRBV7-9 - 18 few TGTGCCAGCACCTCCATCCGGGGACTCCTGGCAACTAATGAAAAACTGTTTTTT CASTSIRGLLATNEKLFF
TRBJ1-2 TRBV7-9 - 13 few TGTGCCAGCAGCCTTCAGGGGCAAAATGGCTACACCTTC CASSLQGQNGYTF
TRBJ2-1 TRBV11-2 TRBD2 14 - TGTGCCAGCAGCTTTACTAGCGTAGGGTATGAGCAGTTCTTC CASSFTSVGYEQFF
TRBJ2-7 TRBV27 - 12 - TGTGCCAGCAGTACCGGGGCCTACGAGCAGTACTTC CASSTGAYEQYF
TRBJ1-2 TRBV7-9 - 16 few TGTGCCAGCAGCTTAGTCTTACGGGACGGGAAACTTGGCTACACCTTC CASSLVLRDGKLGYTF
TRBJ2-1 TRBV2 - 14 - TGTGCCAGCAGTACCGAACGGAGTGGCAATGAGCAGTTCTTC CASSTERSGNEQFF
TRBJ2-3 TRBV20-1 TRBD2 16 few TGCAGTGCTAGAGCCATTCTGGCGGGAGCCACAGATACGCAGTATTTT CSARAILAGATDTQYF
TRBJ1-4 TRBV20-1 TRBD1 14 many TGCAGTGCTAGACCCGGGACAGAACATGAAAAACTGTTTTTT CSARPGTEHEKLFF
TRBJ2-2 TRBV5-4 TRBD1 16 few TGTGCCAGCAGCTTGTCTGGACAGGGAAGAGCCGGGGAGCTGTTTTTT CASSLSGQGRAGELFF
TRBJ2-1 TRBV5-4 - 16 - TGTGCCAGCAGCTTGTCACTACCGGTCGACTACAATGAGCAGTTCTTC CASSLSLPVDYNEQFF
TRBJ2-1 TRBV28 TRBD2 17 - TGTGCCAGCAGTTTAGATCGAGCGGGAGGGCCTCTGAATGAGCAGTTCTTC CASSLDRAGGPLNEQFF
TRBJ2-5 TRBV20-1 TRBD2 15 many TGCAGTGCCCCCAGGACTAGCGGGGGAGGAGAGACCCAGTACTTC CSAPRTSGGGETQYF
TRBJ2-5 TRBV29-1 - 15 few TGCAGCGTTGCAATGTGGCGTGACTTACAAGAGACCCAGTACTTC CSVAMWRDLQETQYF
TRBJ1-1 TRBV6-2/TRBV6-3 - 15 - TGTGCCAGCAGTCCCCAGCGACCGATGAACACTGAAGCTTTCTTT CASSPQRPMNTEAFF
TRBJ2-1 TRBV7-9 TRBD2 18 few TGTGCCAGCAGCCTAGGGACTAGCGGGGGGGTGACCTACAATGAGCAGTTCTTC CASSLGTSGGVTYNEQFF
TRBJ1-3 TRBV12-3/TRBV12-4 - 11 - TGTGCCAGCACCCCCGGGGACACCATATATTTT CASTPGDTIYF